The next 27 T cell receptor beta chains were all read from a single sample in a study of CD8 T cells in ankylosing spondylitis. For these receptors, no antigen is known. Regarding the study as a whole: A motif in TCR beta, a set of seven to nine highly homologous variants, appeared characteristic of ankylosing spondylitis blood.

TCRdb itself ran the 5' RACE reads through MiXCR, one entry per CDR3 protein. The repertoire includes around 440,000 distinct CDR3 sequences, roughly a sixth of them detected once, and under 1.2% sits in the top ten. Sequencing was carried out using blood, either unsorted or a sorted T cell fraction (not recorded which). The source is a male donor with ankylosing spondylitis.

This clonotype was found a few times. The rearrangement links TRBV18 to TRBJ1-5, with D hard to call. Trimming pared 3 bases from V and 1 base from J, leaving 7 bases between. The CDR3 sequence is 14 residues long. Germline CDR1 reads KGHSH; CDR2 reads LQKENI. The CDR3 nucleotides are TGTGCCAGCTCACCTGCCGACAGCAATCAGCCCCAGCATTTT. Encoded protein: CASSPADSNQPQHF.

The table lists this clonotype with many counts. This chain links TRBV12-3 or TRBV12-4 with TRBJ2-3; weak D call: TRBD2 (6 bases). The CDR3 has 19 residues. V lost 2 bases and J lost 3, with 24 bases in between. The chain's CDR3 is CASSLRGGTSGGGTDTQYF. CDR3 nucleotides: TGTGCCAGCAGTTTAAGGGGCGGGACCTCCGGTGGGGGGACAGATACGCAGTATTTT.

This chain joins TRBV28 and TRBJ1-1; D not resolved. The V end lost 3 bases, the J end lost 1 base, and 9 bases lay between the germline ends. Germline loops: CDR1 MDHEN, CDR2 SYDVKM. The CDR3 is 14 amino acids. CDR3 DNA: TGTGCCAGCAGTTTGTTCCTCCCGAACACTGAAGCTTTCTTT. Amino acids: CASSLFLPNTEAFF.

This clonotype was seen a handful of times. The V call is TRBV20-1, the J call TRBJ2-5; 7 nucleotides line up with TRBD2. V lost 3 bases and J lost 2; bases outside the gene matches: 3. The CDR3 extends over 13 amino acids. Germline lookup yields CDR1 DFQATT and CDR2 SNEGSKA (reference sequence). The CDR3: CSARGTKQETQYF. In nucleotides, the CDR3 is TGCAGTGCTAGGGGGACTAAACAAGAGACCCAGTACTTC.

This clonotype was counted between two and nine times. V is TRBV5-1 and J is TRBJ1-2; TRBD1 is a possible D gene (5 bases). Germline V lookup: CDR1 SGHRS, CDR2 YFSETQ. The CDR3 spans 13 residues. The germline V and J ends were trimmed by 4 bases and 12 bases, with 19 bases remaining between them. CDR3 loop: CASSTGPPAFNTF. The CDR3 region has the DNA TGCGCCAGCAGCACGGGACCGCCCGCGTTTAACACCTTC.

V and J are TRBV20-1 and TRBJ2-6; the match to TRBD1 covers 8 bases. The trim removed 3 bases at V and 1 base at J, leaving 5 bases unmatched. This CDR3 is built from 16 residues. Germline V gene sequence: CDR1 DFQATT, CDR2 SNEGSKA (reference sequence). As DNA, the CDR3 is TGCAGTGCTAGCCGGACAGGGACATCTGGGGCCAACGTCCTGACTTTC. Its translation: CSASRTGTSGANVLTF.

CDR3 DNA sequence: TGCGCCAGCAGCTTGGCTGGGGGGACCCGCACGAATACGCAGTATTTT. Its protein is CASSLAGGTRTNTQYF. V gene TRBV5-1 combines with J gene TRBJ2-3; D is perhaps TRBD2 (6 bases). CDR1 SGHRS and CDR2 YFSETQ come from the germline V gene. The CDR3 extends over 16 amino acids. V shed 0 bases and J shed 7 bases, with 18 bases lying between them.

The J gene is TRBJ1-1, the V gene TRBV18; D gene uncertain. The germline V and J ends were trimmed by 2 bases and 0 bases, with 13 bases remaining between them. The germline CDR1 and CDR2 sequences are KGHSH and LQKENI. The CDR3 runs to 16 residues. CDR3 in amino acids: CASSPTGGIMNTEAFF. The CDR3 coding sequence is TGTGCCAGCTCACCAACGGGCGGGATAATGAACACTGAAGCTTTCTTT.

The CDR3 loop is CSAQSGYEQFF. The DNA of the CDR3 is TGCAGTGCCCAATCAGGGTATGAGCAGTTCTTC. The J gene is TRBJ2-1, the V gene TRBV20-1; weak D call: TRBD1 (5 bases). The V end lost 6 bases, the J end lost 8 bases, and 11 bases lay between the germline ends. Germline values: CDR1 DFQATT, CDR2 SNEGSKA (reference sequence). The CDR3 runs 11 residues.

The chain is built from TRBV18 and TRBJ2-3, with a tentative D call TRBD1 (5 bases). Trimming removed 3 bases from V and 4 bases from J, with 14 bases in between. This CDR3 spans 15 amino acids. CDR1 KGHSH and CDR2 LQKENI come from the germline V gene. The CDR3 is CASSPSQERSDTQYF. The CDR3 bases are TGTGCCAGCTCACCCTCACAGGAACGGTCAGATACGCAGTATTTT.

The rearrangement uses TRBV20-1 and TRBJ2-2; D is undetermined. Per germline, CDR1 DFQATT and CDR2 SNEGSKA (reference sequence). Trimming pared 3 bases from V and 2 bases from J, leaving 7 bases between. CDR3 length: 13 residues. The DNA of the CDR3 is TGCAGTGCTAGGGTCTTAAACACCGGGGAGCTGTTTTTT. Translation: CSARVLNTGELFF.

V is TRBV12-3 or TRBV12-4 and J is TRBJ1-2; D ambiguous. The CDR3 loop spans 13 amino acids. Trimming shortened V by 7 bases and J by 4 bases, and 13 bases separated the two germline ends. The CDR3, as DNA: TGTGCCAGCACCTCAAGGCTGATCTATGGCTACACCTTC. The encoded protein is CASTSRLIYGYTF.

This clonotype came up many times. The rearrangement joins TRBV2 to TRBJ2-4, with D tentatively TRBD2 (6 bases). The length of the CDR3 is 15 residues. From germline, CDR1 is SNHLY and CDR2 FYNNEI. Trimming took off 3 bases at V and 1 base at J, with 10 bases between the two ends. The CDR3 DNA is TGTGCCAGCAGTGATGGGGGGTCGGCCAAAAACATTCAGTACTTC. Translation gives CASSDGGSAKNIQYF.

The chain carries TRBV4-1 and TRBJ1-1; the D gene is possibly TRBD1 (5 bases). The CDR3 has 16 amino acids. CDR1 is MGHRA, CDR2 YSYEKL, per germline. Trimming removed 0 bases at V and 7 bases at J, with 18 bases between. Here the CDR3 reads CASSQDLAGSLVEAFF. DNA of the CDR3: TGCGCCAGCAGCCAAGATCTCGCAGGGAGCCTGGTTGAAGCTTTCTTT.

This clonotype was observed a few times. The V gene is TRBV6-1, the J gene TRBJ2-3; D is undetermined. The CDR3 has 13 residues. Trimming pared 5 bases from V and 2 bases from J, leaving 8 bases between. Germline assignment: CDR1 MNHNS and CDR2 SASEGT. This CDR3 is CASSPLITDTQYF. The CDR3 DNA is TGTGCCAGCAGTCCGTTGATCACAGATACGCAGTATTTT.

The table lists this clonotype with a few counts. V gene TRBV12-3 or TRBV12-4 combines with J gene TRBJ1-2; 9 nucleotides agree with TRBD1. Trimming took 4 bases from V and 4 from J; bases not matched to a gene: 7. This CDR3 has 15 amino acids. For the CDR3, the DNA is TGTGCCAGCAGTTCACAGGGGGCTACCCCCTATGGCTACACCTTC. This encodes CASSSQGATPYGYTF.

This clonotype was seen many times. The V call is TRBV9, the J call TRBJ2-7; maybe TRBD1 (6 bases). Per germline, CDR1 SGDLS and CDR2 YYNGEE. The CDR3 is 12 amino acids. Trimming shortened V by 4 bases and J by 4 bases, and 9 bases separated the two germline ends. The CDR3 region has the DNA TGTGCCAGCAGCTCAACAGGGTACGAGCAGTACTTC. Its protein is CASSSTGYEQYF.

The CDR3 spells CSARDPGVSNQPQHF. CDR3 sequence (DNA): TGCAGTGCTAGAGATCCAGGGGTTAGCAATCAGCCCCAGCATTTT. The chain has TRBV20-1 and TRBJ1-5; D perhaps matches TRBD1 (6 bases). V was shortened by 0 bases and J by 0 bases, with 9 bases between the two germline ends. The CDR3 consists of 15 residues. Germline assignment: CDR1 DFQATT and CDR2 SNEGSKA (reference sequence).

This clonotype was seen a few times. V usage is TRBV15 and J usage is TRBJ2-7; no reliable D call. Trimming left V 4 bases short and J 1 base short, with 14 bases between. Looked up from germline, CDR1 is LNHNV and CDR2 is YYDKDF (reference sequence). The CDR3 spans 15 residues. The CDR3 DNA follows: TGTGCCACCAGCACAAAAGCGTTCCAATCCTACGAGCAGTACTTC. This encodes CATSTKAFQSYEQYF. Full variable domain (missing parts from reference TRBV15 and TRBJ2-7): DAMVIQNPRYQVTQFGKPVTLSCSQTLNHNVMYWYQQKSSQAPKLLFHYYDKDFNNEADTPDNFQSRRPNTSFCFLDIRSPGLGDTAMYLCATSTKAFQSYEQYFGPGTRLTVT.

In its sample, this clonotype was seen a few times. The chain uses TRBV6-5 and TRBJ1-3; D not resolved. Trimming cost V 0 bases and J 2 bases, with 8 bases left between them. Germline lookup yields CDR1 MNHEY and CDR2 SVGAGI. The CDR3 consists of 15 residues. The CDR3 DNA sequence: TGTGCCAGCAGTTACTCGATTAATACTGGAAACACCATATATTTT. Protein product: CASSYSINTGNTIYF.

V gene TRBV4-2 combines with J gene TRBJ1-1; TRBD1 matches 7 bases. This CDR3 comprises 16 residues. V was clipped by 0 bases and J by 5 bases; unmatched bases: 9. In germline, CDR1 is LGHNA, CDR2 YNFKEQ. This CDR3 reads CASSQEYRQGHTEAFF. The CDR3 nucleotides are TGTGCCAGCAGCCAAGAATACAGACAGGGCCATACTGAAGCTTTCTTT.

V gene TRBV9 combines with J gene TRBJ1-1; a possible D gene is TRBD1 (6 bases). This CDR3 has 17 amino acids. From germline, CDR1 is SGDLS and CDR2 YYNGEE. The germline V and J ends were trimmed by 3 bases and 1 base, with 19 bases remaining between them. CDR3 nucleotides: TGTGCCAGCAGCGCTAATCCATCAGGGGATGGGAACACTGAAGCTTTCTTT. This sequence encodes CASSANPSGDGNTEAFF.

This clonotype was seen just once. The J gene is TRBJ2-7, the V gene TRBV6-5; 8 bases map to TRBD2. The J segment lost 3 bases and the V segment lost 2 bases, leaving 9 bases of the junction unmatched. Germline V gene lookup returns CDR1 MNHEY and CDR2 SVGAGI. The CDR3 is made up of 16 amino acids. The CDR3 region is CASSYRGGRTFYEQYF. In nucleotides, the CDR3 is TGTGCCAGCAGTTACCGGGGCGGGAGGACTTTCTACGAGCAGTACTTC.

This clonotype has a handful of counts. The chain carries TRBV11-1 and TRBJ1-1; D gene ambiguous. The CDR3 runs to 14 residues. Germline loops: CDR1 SGHAT, CDR2 FQDESV (reference sequence). Trimming shortened V by 5 bases and J by 1 base, and 11 bases separated the two germline ends. The CDR3, as DNA: TGTGCCAGCAGCGACGGCAGCGAGAACACTGAAGCTTTCTTT. The encoded protein is CASSDGSENTEAFF.

The chain combines TRBV7-3 with TRBJ2-1, with a weak D call TRBD1 (6 bases). The V gene's germline CDR1 is SGHTA and CDR2 FQGTGA. Trimming shortened V by 8 bases and J by 4 bases, and 18 bases separated the two germline ends. The CDR3 runs 15 residues. Here the CDR3 DNA reads TGTGCCAGCGGCCTGGGGGCGGGTGGGTACAATGAGCAGTTCTTC. It specifies CASGLGAGGYNEQFF.

This clonotype has only a few counts. The rearrangement links TRBV20-1 to TRBJ1-2; D unresolved. This CDR3 comprises 14 residues. Germline V lookup: CDR1 DFQATT, CDR2 SNEGSKA (reference sequence). V lost 0 bases, J lost 0 bases, and 8 bases lay in between. In nucleotides, the CDR3 is TGCAGTGCTAGAGATAGAGGCCCTAACTATGGCTACACCTTC. As protein: CSARDRGPNYGYTF.

The chain is built from TRBV12-3 or TRBV12-4 and TRBJ1-3; perhaps TRBD1 as D (5 bases). V was clipped by 6 bases and J by 7 bases, with 25 bases between them. The CDR3 loop spans 17 amino acids. The CDR3 loop is CASSTFPGLSGPNTIYF. CDR3 DNA: TGTGCCAGCAGCACATTCCCAGGTTTATCAGGGCCCAACACCATATATTTT.